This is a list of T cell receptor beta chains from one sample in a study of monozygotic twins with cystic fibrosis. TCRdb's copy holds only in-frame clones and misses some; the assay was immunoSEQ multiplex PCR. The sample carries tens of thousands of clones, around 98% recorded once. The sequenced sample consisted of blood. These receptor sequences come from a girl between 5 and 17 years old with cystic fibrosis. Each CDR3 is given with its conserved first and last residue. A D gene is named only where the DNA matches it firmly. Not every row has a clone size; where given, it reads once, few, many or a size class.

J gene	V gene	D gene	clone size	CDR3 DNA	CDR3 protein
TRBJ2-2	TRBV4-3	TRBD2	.	TGCGCCAGCAGCCCGGGGGTAGCGGGAAGCACCGGGGAGCTGTTTTTT	CASSPGVAGSTGELFF
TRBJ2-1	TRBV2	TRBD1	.	TGTGCCACCTCTGGACAGGGGAGCTCCTACAATGAGCAGTTCTTC	CATSGQGSSYNEQFF
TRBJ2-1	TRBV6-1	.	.	TGTGCCAGCAACACAGAGCCCCCTTACAATGAGCAGTTCTTC	CASNTEPPYNEQFF
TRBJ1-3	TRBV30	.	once	TGTGCCTGGAGGGCCGGGGGGGGCGCGGGAAACACCATATATTTT	CAWRAGGGAGNTIYF
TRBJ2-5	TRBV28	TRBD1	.	TGTGCCAGCAGTCGACCTGTCCGGGACAGGGGGGGAGAGACCCAGTACTTC	CASSRPVRDRGGETQYF
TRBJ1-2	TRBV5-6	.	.	TGTGCCAGCAGCGGGATATTTCAGGGGCCCCATGGCTACACCTTC	CASSGIFQGPHGYTF
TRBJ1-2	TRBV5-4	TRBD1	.	TGTGCCAGCAGCTTGCGGGGACAGGGGAACTATGGCTACACCTTC	CASSLRGQGNYGYTF
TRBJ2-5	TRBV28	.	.	TGTGCCAGTCGACCCACGCGGCGGGAGACCCAGTACTTC	CASRPTRRETQYF
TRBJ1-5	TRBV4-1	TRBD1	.	TGCGCCAGCAGCCAAGCCGGACAGGGGGGCAATCAGCCCCAGCATTTT	CASSQAGQGGNQPQHF
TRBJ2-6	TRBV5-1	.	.	TGCGCCAGCAGCTCTGGTCCAGGGGCTGGGGCCAACGTCCTGACTTTC	CASSSGPGAGANVLTF
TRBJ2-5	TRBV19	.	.	TGTGCCAGTAGTATAGGATCACGTGGAGGCAAATGGGAGACCCAGTACTTC	CASSIGSRGGKWETQYF
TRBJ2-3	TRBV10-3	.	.	TGTGCCATCAGTGAGTCAACAGATACGCAGTATTTT	CAISESTDTQYF
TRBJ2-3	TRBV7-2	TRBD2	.	TGTGCCAGCAGCTTAAGGGGACTAGCGGGAGGGCCGGTGTCAGATACGCAGTATTTT	CASSLRGLAGGPVSDTQYF
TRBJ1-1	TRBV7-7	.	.	TGTGCTAGCAGCTTAGAACAGATGAACACTGAAGCTTTCTTT	CASSLEQMNTEAFF
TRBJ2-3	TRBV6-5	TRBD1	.	TGTGCCAGCAGCCCCGGGGCAGGGGGCTTACATACGCAGTATTTT	CASSPGAGGLHTQYF
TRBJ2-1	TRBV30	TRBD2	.	TGTGCCTGGACCACCTTACTAGCGGGGCGGGCCGGGGATGAGCAGTTCTTC	CAWTTLLAGRAGDEQFF
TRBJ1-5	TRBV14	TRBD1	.	TGTGCCAGCAGCCACTGGACAGGTGTTTTTAATCAGCCCCAGCATTTT	CASSHWTGVFNQPQHF
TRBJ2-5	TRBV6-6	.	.	TGTGCCAGCAGTTACCCAGAAGAGTCCCAGTACTTC	CASSYPEESQYF
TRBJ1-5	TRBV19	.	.	TGTGCCAGTAGCTCCTCGTCCCCCGATCAGCCCCAGCATTTT	CASSSSSPDQPQHF
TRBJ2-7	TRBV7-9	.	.	TGTGCCAGCAGCTTAGCGGACGGGAGTCCCAGGACCTACGAGCAGTACTTC	CASSLADGSPRTYEQYF
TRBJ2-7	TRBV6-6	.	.	TGTGCCAGCAGTCCATTTTACGAGCAGTACTTC	CASSPFYEQYF
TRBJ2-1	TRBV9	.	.	TGTGCCAGCAGCGTACCCAATGAGCAGTTCTTC	CASSVPNEQFF
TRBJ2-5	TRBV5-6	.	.	TGTGCCAGCAGCTTTATGGGTGTTGGACCTGGAAGAGAAGCCCAGTACTTC	CASSFMGVGPGREAQYF
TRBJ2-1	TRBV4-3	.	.	TGCGCCAGCAGCCAAGGCGCGGACAGATACAATGAGCAGTTCTTC	CASSQGADRYNEQFF
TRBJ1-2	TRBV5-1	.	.	TGCGCCAGCAGCTTAGGACAGATGGGAGGCTACACCTTC	CASSLGQMGGYTF
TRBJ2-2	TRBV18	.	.	TGTGCCAGCTCACCACCGTCTACGGGGGCGGACACCGGGGAGCTGTTTTTT	CASSPPSTGADTGELFF
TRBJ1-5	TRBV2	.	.	TGTGCCAGCAATCCGGGGGTTAGCAATCAGCCCCAGCATTTT	CASNPGVSNQPQHF
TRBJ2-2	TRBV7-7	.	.	TGTGCCAGCAGCTTAAATCTGAGGGAGTCGGGGGAGCTGTTTTTT	CASSLNLRESGELFF
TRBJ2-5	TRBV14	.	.	TGTGCCAGCAGCCACCTCTCCGGGGTGAGCCAGTACTTC	CASSHLSGVSQYF
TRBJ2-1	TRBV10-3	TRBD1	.	TGTGCCATCAGTGATGGACAGGGGGCAAATGAGCAGTTCTTC	CAISDGQGANEQFF
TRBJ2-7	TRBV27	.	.	TGTGCCAGCAGTTTAATGTTCTCCTACGAGCAGTACTTC	CASSLMFSYEQYF
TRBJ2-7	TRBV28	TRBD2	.	TGTGCCAGCAGGCAGACTAGCGGGAGAATTGAGCAGTACTTC	CASRQTSGRIEQYF
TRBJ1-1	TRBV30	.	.	TGTGCCTGGAGTGTACTAGGGGGGCATACTGAAGCTTTCTTT	CAWSVLGGHTEAFF
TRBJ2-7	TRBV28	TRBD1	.	TGTGCCAGCAGTACCCCGGGACAGTTTACCTACGAGCAGTACTTC	CASSTPGQFTYEQYF
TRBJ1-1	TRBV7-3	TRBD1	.	TGTGCCAGCAGCATCGGACAGGGCGCTGAAGCTTTCTTT	CASSIGQGAEAFF
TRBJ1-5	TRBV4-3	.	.	TGCGCCAGCAGCCAAGATCGGGGAGGTTCGGTTCAGCCCCAGCATTTT	CASSQDRGGSVQPQHF
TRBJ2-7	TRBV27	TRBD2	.	TGTGCCAGCAGGCGGGAGGGCTCCTACGAGCAGTACTTC	CASRREGSYEQYF
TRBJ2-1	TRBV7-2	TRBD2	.	TGTGCCAGCAGCTTGGGACTAGCGGGATACAATGAGCAGTTCTTC	CASSLGLAGYNEQFF